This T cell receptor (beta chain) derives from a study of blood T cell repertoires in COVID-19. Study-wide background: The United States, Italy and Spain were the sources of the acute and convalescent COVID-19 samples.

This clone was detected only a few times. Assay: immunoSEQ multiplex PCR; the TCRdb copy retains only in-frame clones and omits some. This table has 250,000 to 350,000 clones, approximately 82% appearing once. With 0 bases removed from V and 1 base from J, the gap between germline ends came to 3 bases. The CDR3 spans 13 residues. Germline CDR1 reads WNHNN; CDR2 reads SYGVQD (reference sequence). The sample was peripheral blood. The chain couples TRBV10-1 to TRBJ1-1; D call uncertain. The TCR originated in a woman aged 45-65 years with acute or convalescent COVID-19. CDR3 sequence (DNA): TGCGCCAGCAGTGAGTCTCAGAACACTGAAGCTTTCTTT. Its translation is CASSESQNTEAFF.